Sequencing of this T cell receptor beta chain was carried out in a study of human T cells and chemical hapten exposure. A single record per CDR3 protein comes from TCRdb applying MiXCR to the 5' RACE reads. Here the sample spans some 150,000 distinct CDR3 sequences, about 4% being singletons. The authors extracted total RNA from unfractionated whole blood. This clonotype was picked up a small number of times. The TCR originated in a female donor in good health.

The CDR3 DNA reads as TGTGCCAGCAGTTTTGGGACTGACGTCTTTGGCTACACCTTC. It is translated as CASSFGTDVFGYTF. This chain links TRBV5-6 with TRBJ1-2, with D maybe TRBD1 (5 bases). Trimming left V 5 bases short and J 7 bases short, with 18 bases between. The germline CDR1 and CDR2 sequences are SGHDT and YYEEEE. This CDR3 is built from 14 residues.